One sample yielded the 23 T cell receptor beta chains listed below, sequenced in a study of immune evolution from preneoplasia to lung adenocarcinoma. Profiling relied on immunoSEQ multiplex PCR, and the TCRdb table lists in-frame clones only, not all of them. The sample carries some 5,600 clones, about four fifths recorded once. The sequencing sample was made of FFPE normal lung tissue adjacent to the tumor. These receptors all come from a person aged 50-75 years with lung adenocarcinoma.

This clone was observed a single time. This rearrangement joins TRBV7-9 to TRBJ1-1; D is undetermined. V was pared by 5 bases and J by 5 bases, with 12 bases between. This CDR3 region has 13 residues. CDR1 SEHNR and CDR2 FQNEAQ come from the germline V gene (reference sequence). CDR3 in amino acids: CASSPIGKTEAFF. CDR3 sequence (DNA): TGTGCCAGCAGCCCGATCGGGAAGACTGAAGCTTTCTTT.

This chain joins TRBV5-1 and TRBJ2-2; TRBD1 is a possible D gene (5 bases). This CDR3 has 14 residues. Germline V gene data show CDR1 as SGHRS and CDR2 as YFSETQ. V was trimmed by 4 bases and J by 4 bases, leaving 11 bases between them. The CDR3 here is CASSVQDSTGELFF. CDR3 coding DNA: TGCGCCAGCAGCGTACAGGATTCCACCGGGGAGCTGTTTTTT.

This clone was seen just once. Written as DNA, the CDR3 is TGTGCCACCTCGGGCTTTCGGGACGAGCAGTACTTC. Translating gives CATSGFRDEQYF. The rearrangement joins TRBV28 to TRBJ2-7; D gene unclear. This CDR3 is 12 amino acids long. V lost 10 bases, J lost 5 bases, and 15 bases lay in between. The germline CDR1 and CDR2 sequences are MDHEN and SYDVKM.

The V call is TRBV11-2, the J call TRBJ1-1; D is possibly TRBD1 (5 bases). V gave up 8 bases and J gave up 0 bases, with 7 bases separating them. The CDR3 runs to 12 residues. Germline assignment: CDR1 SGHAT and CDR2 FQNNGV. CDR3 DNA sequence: TGTGCCAGCGGGGCGCTGAACACTGAAGCTTTCTTT. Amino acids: CASGALNTEAFF.

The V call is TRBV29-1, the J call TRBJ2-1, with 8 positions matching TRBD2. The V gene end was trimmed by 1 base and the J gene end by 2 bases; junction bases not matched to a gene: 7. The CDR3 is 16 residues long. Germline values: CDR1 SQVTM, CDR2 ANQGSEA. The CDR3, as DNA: TGCAGCGTTGAAGGGAAAAGCGGGAGCACCTACAATGAGCAGTTCTTC. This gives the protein CSVEGKSGSTYNEQFF.

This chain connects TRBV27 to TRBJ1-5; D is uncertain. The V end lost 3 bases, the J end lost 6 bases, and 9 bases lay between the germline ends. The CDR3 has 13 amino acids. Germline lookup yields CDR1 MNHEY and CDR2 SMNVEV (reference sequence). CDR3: CASSLGSVQPQHF. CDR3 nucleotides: TGTGCCAGCAGTTTGGGGTCCGTTCAGCCCCAGCATTTT.

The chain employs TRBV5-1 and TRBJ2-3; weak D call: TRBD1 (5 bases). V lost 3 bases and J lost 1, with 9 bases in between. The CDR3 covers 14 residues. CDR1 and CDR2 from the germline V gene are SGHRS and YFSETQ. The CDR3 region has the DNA TGCGCCAGCAGCTCTAGGGGTGGCACAGATACGCAGTATTTT. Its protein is CASSSRGGTDTQYF.

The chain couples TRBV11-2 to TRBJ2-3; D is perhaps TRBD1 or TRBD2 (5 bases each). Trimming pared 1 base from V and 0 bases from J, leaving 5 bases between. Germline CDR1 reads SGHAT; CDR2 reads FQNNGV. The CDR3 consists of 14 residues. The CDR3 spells CASSLGDSTDTQYF. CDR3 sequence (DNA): TGTGCCAGCAGCTTAGGGGACAGCACAGATACGCAGTATTTT.

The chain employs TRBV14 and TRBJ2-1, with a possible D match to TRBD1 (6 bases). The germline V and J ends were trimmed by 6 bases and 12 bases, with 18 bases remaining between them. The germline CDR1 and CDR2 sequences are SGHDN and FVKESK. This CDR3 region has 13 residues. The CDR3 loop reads CASSGQNGFRQFF. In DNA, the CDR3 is TGTGCCAGCAGTGGACAGAACGGGTTCCGGCAGTTCTTC.

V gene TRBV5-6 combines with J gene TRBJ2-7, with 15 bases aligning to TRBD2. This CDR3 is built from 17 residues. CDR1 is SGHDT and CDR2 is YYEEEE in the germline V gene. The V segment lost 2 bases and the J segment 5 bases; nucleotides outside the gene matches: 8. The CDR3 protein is CASSFGTSGRRPDEQYF. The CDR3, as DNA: TGTGCCAGCAGCTTCGGGACTAGCGGGAGGAGGCCGGACGAGCAGTACTTC.

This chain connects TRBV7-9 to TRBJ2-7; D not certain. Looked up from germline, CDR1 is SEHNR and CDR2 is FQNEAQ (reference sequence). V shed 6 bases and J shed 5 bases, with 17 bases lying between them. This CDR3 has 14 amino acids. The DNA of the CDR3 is TGTGCCAGCAGTTCGACCCGAACGGCCCACGAGCAGTACTTC. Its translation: CASSSTRTAHEQYF.

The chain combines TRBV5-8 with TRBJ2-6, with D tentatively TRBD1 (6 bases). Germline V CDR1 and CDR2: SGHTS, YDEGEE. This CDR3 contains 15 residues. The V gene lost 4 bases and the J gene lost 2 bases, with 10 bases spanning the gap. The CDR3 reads CASSPRTAGANVLTF. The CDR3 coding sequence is TGTGCCAGCAGCCCCCGGACAGCTGGGGCCAACGTCCTGACTTTC.

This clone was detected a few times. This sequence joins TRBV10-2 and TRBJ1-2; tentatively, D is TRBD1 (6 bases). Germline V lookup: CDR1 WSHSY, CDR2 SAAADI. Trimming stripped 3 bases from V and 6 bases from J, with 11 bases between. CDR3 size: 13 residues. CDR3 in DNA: TGCGCCAGCAGTGATACAGGGATACATGGCTACACCTTC. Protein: CASSDTGIHGYTF.

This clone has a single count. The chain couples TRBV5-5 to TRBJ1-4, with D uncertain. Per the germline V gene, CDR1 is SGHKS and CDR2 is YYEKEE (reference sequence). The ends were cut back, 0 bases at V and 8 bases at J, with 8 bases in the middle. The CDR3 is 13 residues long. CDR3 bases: TGTGCCAGCAGCTTGGGTTTGGAGGAAAAACTGTTTTTT. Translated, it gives CASSLGLEEKLFF.

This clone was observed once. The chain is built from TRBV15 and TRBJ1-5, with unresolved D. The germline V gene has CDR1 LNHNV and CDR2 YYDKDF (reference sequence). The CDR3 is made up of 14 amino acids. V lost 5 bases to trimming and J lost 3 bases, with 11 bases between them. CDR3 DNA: TGTGCCACCAGCGCAGAACGGCTCAATCAGCCCCAGCATTTT. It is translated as CATSAERLNQPQHF.

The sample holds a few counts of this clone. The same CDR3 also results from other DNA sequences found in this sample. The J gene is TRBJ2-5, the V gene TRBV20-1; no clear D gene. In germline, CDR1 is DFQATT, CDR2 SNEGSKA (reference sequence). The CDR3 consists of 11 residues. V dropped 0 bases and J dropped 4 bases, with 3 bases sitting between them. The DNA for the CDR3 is TGCAGTGCTAGAGAAGGAGAGACCCAGTACTTC. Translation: CSAREGETQYF.

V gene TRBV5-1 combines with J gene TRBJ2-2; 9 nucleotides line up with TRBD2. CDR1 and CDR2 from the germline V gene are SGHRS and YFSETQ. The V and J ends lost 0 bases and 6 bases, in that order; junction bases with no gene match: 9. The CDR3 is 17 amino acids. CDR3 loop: CASSLAEVTSGSGELFF. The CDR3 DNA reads TGCGCCAGCAGCTTGGCCGAGGTCACTAGCGGGTCCGGGGAGCTGTTTTTT.

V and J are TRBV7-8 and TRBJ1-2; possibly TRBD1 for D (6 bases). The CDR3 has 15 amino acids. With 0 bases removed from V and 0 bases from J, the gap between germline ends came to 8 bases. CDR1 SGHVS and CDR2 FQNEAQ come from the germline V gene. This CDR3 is CASSLAQGANYGYTF. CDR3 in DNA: TGTGCCAGCAGCTTAGCACAGGGAGCTAACTATGGCTACACCTTC.

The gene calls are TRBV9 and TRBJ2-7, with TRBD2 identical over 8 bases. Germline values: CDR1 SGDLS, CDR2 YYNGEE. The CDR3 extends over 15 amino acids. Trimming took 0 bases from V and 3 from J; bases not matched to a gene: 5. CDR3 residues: CASSVGGGLLYEQYF. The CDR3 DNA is TGTGCCAGCAGCGTAGGCGGGGGGCTCCTCTACGAGCAGTACTTC. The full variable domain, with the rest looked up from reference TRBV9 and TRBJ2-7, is DSGVTQTPKHLITATGQRVTLRCSPRSGDLSVYWYQQSLDQGLQFLIQYYNGEERAKGNILERFSAQQFPDLHSELNLSSLELGDSALYFCASSVGGGLLYEQYFGPGTRLTVT.

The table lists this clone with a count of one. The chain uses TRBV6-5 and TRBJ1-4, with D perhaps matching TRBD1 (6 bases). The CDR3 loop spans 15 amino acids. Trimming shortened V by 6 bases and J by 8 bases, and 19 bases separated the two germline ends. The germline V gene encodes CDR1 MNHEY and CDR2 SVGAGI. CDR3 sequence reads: CASSSSGGGFEKLFF. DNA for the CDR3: TGTGCCAGCAGCTCCTCCGGGGGGGGCTTCGAAAAACTGTTTTTT.

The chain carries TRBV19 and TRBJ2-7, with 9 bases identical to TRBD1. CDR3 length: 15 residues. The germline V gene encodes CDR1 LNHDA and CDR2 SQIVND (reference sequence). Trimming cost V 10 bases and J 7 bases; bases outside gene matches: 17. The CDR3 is CATHLRDRDSGEQYF. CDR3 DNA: TGTGCCACTCACCTCCGGGACAGGGACTCGGGGGAGCAGTACTTC.

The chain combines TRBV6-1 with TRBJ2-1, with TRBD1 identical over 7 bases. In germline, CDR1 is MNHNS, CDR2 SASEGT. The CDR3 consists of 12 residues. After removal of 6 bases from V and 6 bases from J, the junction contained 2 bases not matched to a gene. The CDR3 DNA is TGTGCCAGCAGGACAGGGCCCAATGAGCAGTTCTTC. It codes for CASRTGPNEQFF.

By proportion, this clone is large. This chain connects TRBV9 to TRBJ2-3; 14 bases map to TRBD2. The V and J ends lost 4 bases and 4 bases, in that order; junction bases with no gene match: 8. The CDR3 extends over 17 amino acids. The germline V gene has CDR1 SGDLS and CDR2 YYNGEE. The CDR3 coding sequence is TGTGCCAGCAGCTCGGGGACTAGCGGGAGTGGGGCAGATACGCAGTATTTT. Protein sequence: CASSSGTSGSGADTQYF.